These 6 T cell receptor beta chains share one sample of origin, sequenced in a study of T cells after yellow fever vaccination. TCRdb reanalysed the 5' RACE reads using MiXCR and keeps one entry per CDR3 protein. The sample records roughly 79,000 distinct CDR3 sequences, around 7.8% being singletons. Source: CD8+ T cells sorted from PBMCs, taken approximately 11 days after the first yellow fever vaccination. All receptors derive from a man aged 18-30 years who received the YFV17D yellow fever vaccine.

A few counts support this clonotype. The V gene is TRBV28, the J gene TRBJ2-1; 10 nucleotides match TRBD1. After removal of 5 bases from V and 8 bases from J, the junction contained 9 bases not matched to a gene. Germline loops: CDR1 MDHEN, CDR2 SYDVKM. The CDR3 is 15 residues long. This CDR3 is CASSMDRGVYDEQFF. CDR3 coding DNA: TGTGCCAGCAGTATGGACAGGGGGGTCTATGATGAGCAGTTCTTC.

This clonotype was counted a few times. The chain has TRBV7-2 and TRBJ2-7; the D call may be TRBD1 or TRBD2 (6 bases each). Trimming stripped 2 bases from V and 7 bases from J, with 18 bases between. CDR1 is SGHTA and CDR2 is FQGNSA in the germline V gene. The CDR3 runs to 15 residues. Here the CDR3 reads CASSLNARGGWEQYF. DNA of the CDR3: TGTGCCAGCAGCTTAAACGCCAGGGGAGGTTGGGAGCAGTACTTC.

This clonotype was detected ten times or more. The V call is TRBV5-1, the J call TRBJ1-1; TRBD1 aligns across 8 bases. V gave up 4 bases and J gave up 3 bases; unmatched junction bases: 11. The germline CDR1 and CDR2 sequences are SGHRS and YFSETQ. This CDR3 contains 16 residues. In DNA, the CDR3 is TGCGCCAGCAGCCCAGGACAGGGCGGAGGGGACACTGAAGCTTTCTTT. Amino acids: CASSPGQGGGDTEAFF.

The rearrangement uses TRBV19 and TRBJ2-3; perhaps TRBD1 as D (5 bases). The ends were cut back, 3 bases at V and 2 bases at J, with 6 bases in the middle. This CDR3 has 13 amino acids. CDR1 is LNHDA and CDR2 is SQIVND in the germline V gene (reference sequence). The CDR3 protein is CASSMDNTDTQYF. DNA of the CDR3: TGTGCCAGTAGTATGGACAACACAGATACGCAGTATTTT. Looking up the rest from reference TRBV19 and TRBJ2-3 gives the full variable domain: DGGITQSPKYLFRKEGQNVTLSCEQNLNHDAMYWYRQDPGQGLRLIYYSQIVNDFQKGDIAEGYSVSREKKESFPLTVTSAQKNPTAFYLCASSMDNTDTQYFGPGTRLTVL.

The chain is built from TRBV6-2 or TRBV6-3 and TRBJ2-3; TRBD2 aligns across 8 bases. The ends lost 2 bases at V and 8 bases at J; junction bases unmatched: 12. CDR3 length equals 16 residues. Germline-derived CDR1 and CDR2 are MNHEY and SVGEGT. CDR3 region: CASSYPPGGPWVTQYF. CDR3 sequence (DNA): TGTGCCAGCAGTTACCCCCCGGGGGGGCCGTGGGTTACGCAGTATTTT.

This clonotype has at least ten counts. The V and J genes are TRBV7-6 and TRBJ2-7, with TRBD1 matching over 8 bases. Germline trimming cut 0 bases from V and 6 bases from J; bases unmatched to any gene: 10. Germline lookup yields CDR1 SGHVS and CDR2 FNYEAQ. The length of the CDR3 is 16 residues. This CDR3 is CASSLAGGQASSEQYF. In DNA form, the CDR3 reads TGTGCCAGCAGCTTAGCGGGGGGACAGGCGTCTAGCGAGCAGTACTTC.